The TCR beta chain under discussion was sequenced for a study of cytomegalovirus exposure and HLA in healthy donors. As for the study in general: From about 180 million T cells, an earlier analysis saw approximately 110 million unique TCR beta sequences.

The study ran its PCR with 60 Vbeta and 13 Jbeta primers. Repertoires were generated with immunoSEQ multiplex PCR, while TCRdb's copy carries only in-frame clones and drops some. This table has approximately 170,000 clones, 80% to 90% appearing once. In the case of this clone: Its antigen remains unidentified.

Study observations and caveats: Both high specificity and high sensitivity reportedly marked the classifier's diagnosis of cytomegalovirus status. It was in a later analysis that TCR association rates were seen to vary by HLA locus, highest for DRB1 and lowest for HLA-C.

Donors showed nominal health when sampled, although they likely had unrecorded immune exposures. This sequence originates from a woman between 18 and 29 years old in good health and CMV-seronegative. The specimen sequenced was PBMCs.

The CDR3 loop is CASSVRQGWEVNTEAFF. The CDR3 region has the DNA TGTGCCAGCAGTGTGCGACAGGGGTGGGAGGTGAACACTGAAGCTTTCTTT. The chain couples TRBV6-1 to TRBJ1-1; TRBD1 aligns across 8 bases. The CDR3 has 17 amino acids. Trimming cost V 4 bases and J 0 bases; bases outside gene matches: 10. Germline loops: CDR1 MNHNS, CDR2 SASEGT.